This record covers a single T cell receptor (beta chain). TCRdb independently ran MiXCR on the RT-PCR reads; one entry per CDR3 protein. The data hold about 780,000 distinct CDR3 sequences, with 15% to 20% observed a single time. The source of the sample is a study of response to subunit inactivated influenza vaccine. V dropped 6 bases and J dropped 0 bases, with 10 bases sitting between them. In germline, CDR1 is SQVTM, CDR2 ANQGSEA. The CDR3 runs to 13 residues. The rearrangement uses TRBV29-1 and TRBJ2-3; D not resolved. This specimen consisted of PBMCs from blood, obtained roughly 5 days after vaccination. This sequence was found in a man in his forties or fifties who received an inactivated influenza vaccine. As DNA, the CDR3 is TGCAGCGTAAGCAGCCGAAGCACAGATACGCAGTATTTT. Translation: CSVSSRSTDTQYF.